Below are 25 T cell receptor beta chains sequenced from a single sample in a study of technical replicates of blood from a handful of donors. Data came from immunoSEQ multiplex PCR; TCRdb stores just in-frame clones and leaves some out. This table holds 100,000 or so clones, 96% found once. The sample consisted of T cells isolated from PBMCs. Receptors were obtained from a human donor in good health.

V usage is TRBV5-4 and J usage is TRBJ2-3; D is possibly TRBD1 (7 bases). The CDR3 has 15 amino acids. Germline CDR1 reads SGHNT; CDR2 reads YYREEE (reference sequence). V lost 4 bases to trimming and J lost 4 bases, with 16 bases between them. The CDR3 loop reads CASSGVGRGADTQYF. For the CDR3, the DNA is TGTGCCAGCAGCGGGGTTGGCAGGGGGGCAGATACGCAGTATTTT.

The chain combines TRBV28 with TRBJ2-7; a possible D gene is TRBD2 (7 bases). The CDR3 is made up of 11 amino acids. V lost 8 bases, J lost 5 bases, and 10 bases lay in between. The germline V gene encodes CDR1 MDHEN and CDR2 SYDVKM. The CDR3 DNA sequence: TGTGCCAGCGGGGGGGCGGACGAGCAGTACTTC. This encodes CASGGADEQYF. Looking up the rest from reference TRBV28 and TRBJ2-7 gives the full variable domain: DVKVTQSSRYLVKRTGEKVFLECVQDMDHENMFWYRQDPGLGLRLIYFSYDVKMKEKGDIPEGYSVSREKKERFSLILESASTNQTSMYLCASGGADEQYFGPGTRLTVT.

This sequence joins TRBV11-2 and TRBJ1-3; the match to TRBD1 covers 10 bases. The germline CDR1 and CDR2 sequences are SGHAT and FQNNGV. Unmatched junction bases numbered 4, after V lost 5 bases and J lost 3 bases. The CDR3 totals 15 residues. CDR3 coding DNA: TGTGCCAGCAGCGTCCGGGACAGGGGTGGAAACACCATATATTTT. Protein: CASSVRDRGGNTIYF.

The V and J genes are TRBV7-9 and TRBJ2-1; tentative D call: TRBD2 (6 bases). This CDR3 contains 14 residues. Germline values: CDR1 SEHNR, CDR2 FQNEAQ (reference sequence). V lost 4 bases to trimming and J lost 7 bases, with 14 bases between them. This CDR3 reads CASSSSGTSNEQFF. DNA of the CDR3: TGTGCCAGCAGCTCCTCCGGGACTTCTAATGAGCAGTTCTTC.

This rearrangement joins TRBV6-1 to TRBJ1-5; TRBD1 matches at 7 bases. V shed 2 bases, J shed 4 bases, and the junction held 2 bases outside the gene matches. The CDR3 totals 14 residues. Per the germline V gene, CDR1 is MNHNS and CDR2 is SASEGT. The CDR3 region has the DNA TGTGCCAGCAGTGAAAGCAGGGGGAATCAGCCCCAGCATTTT. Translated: CASSESRGNQPQHF.

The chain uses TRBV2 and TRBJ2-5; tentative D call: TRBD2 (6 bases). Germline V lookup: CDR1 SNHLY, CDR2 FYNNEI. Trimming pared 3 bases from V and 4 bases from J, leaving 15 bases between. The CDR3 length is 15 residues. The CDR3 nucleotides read TGTGCCAGCAGTGATGGACTACGGGGTGGAGAGACCCAGTACTTC. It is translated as CASSDGLRGGETQYF.

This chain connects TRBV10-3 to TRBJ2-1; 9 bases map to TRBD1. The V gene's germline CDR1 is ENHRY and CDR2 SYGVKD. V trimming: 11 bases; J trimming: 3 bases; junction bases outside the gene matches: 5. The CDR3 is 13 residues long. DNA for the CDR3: TGTGCCGTCCGGGACAGGGTCTACAATGAGCAGTTCTTC. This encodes CAVRDRVYNEQFF.

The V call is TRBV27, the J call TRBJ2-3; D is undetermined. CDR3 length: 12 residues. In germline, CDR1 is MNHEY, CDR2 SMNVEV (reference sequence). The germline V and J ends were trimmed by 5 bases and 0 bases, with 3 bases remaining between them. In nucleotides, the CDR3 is TGTGCCAGCAGTGCGAGCACAGATACGCAGTATTTT. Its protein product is CASSASTDTQYF.

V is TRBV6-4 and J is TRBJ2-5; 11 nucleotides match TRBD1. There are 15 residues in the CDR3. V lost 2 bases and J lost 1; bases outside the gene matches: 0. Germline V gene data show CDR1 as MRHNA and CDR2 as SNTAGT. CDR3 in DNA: TGTGCCAGCAGTGACGGGACAGGGGGCCAAGAGACCCAGTACTTC. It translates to CASSDGTGGQETQYF.

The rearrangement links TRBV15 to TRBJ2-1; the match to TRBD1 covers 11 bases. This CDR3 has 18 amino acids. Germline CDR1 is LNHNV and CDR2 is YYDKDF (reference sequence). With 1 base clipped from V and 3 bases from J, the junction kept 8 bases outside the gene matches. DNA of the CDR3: TGTGCCACCAGCAGAGTACCCTCCGGGACAGGGGGCTACAATGAGCAGTTCTTC. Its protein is CATSRVPSGTGGYNEQFF.

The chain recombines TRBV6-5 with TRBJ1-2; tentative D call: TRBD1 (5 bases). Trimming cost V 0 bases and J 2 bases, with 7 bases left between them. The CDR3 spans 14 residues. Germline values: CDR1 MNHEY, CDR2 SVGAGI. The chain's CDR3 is CASSYSGLNYGYTF. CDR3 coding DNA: TGTGCCAGCAGTTACTCGGGGCTAAACTATGGCTACACCTTC.

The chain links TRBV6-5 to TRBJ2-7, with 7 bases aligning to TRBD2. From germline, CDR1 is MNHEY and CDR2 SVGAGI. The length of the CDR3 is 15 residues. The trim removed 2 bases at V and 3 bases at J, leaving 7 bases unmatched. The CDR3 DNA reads TGTGCCAGCAGTTACACCAGCGGGATGGGCTACGAGCAGTACTTC. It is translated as CASSYTSGMGYEQYF.

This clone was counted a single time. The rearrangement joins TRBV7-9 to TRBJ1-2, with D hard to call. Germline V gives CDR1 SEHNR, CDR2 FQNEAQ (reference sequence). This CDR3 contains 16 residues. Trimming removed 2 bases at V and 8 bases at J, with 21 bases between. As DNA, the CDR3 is TGTGCCAGCAGCTTAAACGAGGGCAGCGAATTGCGCGGCTACACCTTC. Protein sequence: CASSLNEGSELRGYTF.

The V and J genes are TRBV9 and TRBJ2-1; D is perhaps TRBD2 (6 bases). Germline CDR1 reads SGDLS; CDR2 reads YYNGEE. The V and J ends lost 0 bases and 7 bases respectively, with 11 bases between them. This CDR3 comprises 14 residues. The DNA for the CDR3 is TGTGCCAGCAGCGTAGGAGTAGCGGTAAATGAGCAGTTCTTC. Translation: CASSVGVAVNEQFF.

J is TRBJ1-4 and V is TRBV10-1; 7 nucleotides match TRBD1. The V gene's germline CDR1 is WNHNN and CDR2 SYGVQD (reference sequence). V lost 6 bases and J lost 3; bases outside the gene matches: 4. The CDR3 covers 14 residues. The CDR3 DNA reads TGCGCCAGCAGCCCCGGGACAGCTAATGAAAAACTGTTTTTT. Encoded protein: CASSPGTANEKLFF.

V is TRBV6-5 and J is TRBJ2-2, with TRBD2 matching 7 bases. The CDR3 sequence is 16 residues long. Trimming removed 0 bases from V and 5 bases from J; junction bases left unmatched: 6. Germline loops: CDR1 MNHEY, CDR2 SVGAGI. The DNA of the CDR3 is TGTGCCAGCAGTTACTCGATCCAGCGGGGAACCGGGGAGCTGTTTTTT. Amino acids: CASSYSIQRGTGELFF.

Written as DNA, the CDR3 is TGTGCCAGCTCACTCGGTCCTAATGAGCAGTTCTTC. This sequence encodes CASSLGPNEQFF. The chain links TRBV18 to TRBJ2-1; D ambiguous. Germline CDR1 is KGHSH and CDR2 is LQKENI. There are 12 residues in the CDR3. The V end was cut by 4 bases, the J end by 7 bases, with 8 bases between.

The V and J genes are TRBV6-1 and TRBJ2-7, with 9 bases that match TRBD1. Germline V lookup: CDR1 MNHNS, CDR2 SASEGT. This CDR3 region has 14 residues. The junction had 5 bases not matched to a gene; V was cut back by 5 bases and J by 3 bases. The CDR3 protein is CASSLGTGIYEQYF. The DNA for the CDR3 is TGTGCCAGCAGTCTTGGGACAGGGATCTACGAGCAGTACTTC.

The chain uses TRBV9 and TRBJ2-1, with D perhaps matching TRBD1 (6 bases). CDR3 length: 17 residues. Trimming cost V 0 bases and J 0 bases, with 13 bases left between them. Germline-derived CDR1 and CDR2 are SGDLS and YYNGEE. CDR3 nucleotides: TGTGCCAGCAGCGTAGCAGAGGGGGTGAGCTCCTACAATGAGCAGTTCTTC. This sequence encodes CASSVAEGVSSYNEQFF.

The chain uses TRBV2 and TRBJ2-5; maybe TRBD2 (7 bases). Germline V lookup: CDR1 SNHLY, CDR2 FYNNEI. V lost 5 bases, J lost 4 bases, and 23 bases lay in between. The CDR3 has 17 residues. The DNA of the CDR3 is TGTGCCAGCAGTCCCGCGGGGGCTACCAAAAGTTTAGAGACCCAGTACTTC. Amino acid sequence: CASSPAGATKSLETQYF.

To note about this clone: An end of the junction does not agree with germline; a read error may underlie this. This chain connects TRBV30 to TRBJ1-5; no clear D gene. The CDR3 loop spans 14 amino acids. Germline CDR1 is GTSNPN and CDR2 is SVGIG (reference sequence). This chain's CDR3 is CTWRFSYSNQPQHF. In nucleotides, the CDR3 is TGTACCTGGAGGTTCTCTTATAGCAATCAGCCCCAGCATTTT.

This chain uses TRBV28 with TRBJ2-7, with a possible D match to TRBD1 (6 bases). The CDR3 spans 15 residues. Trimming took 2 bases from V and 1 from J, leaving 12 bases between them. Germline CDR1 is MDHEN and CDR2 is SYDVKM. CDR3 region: CASSLGGRTSYEQYF. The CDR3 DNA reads TGTGCCAGCAGTTTAGGGGGCAGGACTTCCTACGAGCAGTACTTC.

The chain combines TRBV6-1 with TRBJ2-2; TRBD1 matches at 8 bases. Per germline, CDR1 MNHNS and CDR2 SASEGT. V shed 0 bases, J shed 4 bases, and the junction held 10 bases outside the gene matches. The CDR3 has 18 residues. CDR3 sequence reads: CASSEARQGRPGTGELFF. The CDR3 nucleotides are TGTGCCAGCAGTGAAGCGCGACAGGGGCGCCCGGGCACCGGGGAGCTGTTTTTT.

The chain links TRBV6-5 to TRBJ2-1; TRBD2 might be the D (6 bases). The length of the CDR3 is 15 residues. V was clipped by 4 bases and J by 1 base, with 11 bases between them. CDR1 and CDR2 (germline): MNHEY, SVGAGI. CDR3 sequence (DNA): TGTGCCAGCAGTTTGGAGGGTCTATCCTACAATGAGCAGTTCTTC. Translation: CASSLEGLSYNEQFF.

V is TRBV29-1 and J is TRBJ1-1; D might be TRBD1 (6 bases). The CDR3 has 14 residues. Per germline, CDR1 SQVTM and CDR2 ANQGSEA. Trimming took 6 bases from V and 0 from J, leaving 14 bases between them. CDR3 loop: CSVPRDILNTEAFF. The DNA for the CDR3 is TGCAGCGTCCCTAGGGACATTCTGAACACTGAAGCTTTCTTT.